These 8 T cell receptor beta chains originate from one sample sequenced in a study of T cells after yellow fever vaccination. TCRdb re-called the 5' RACE reads through MiXCR, storing one row per CDR3 protein. The sample lists 100,000 to 150,000 distinct CDR3 sequences; 8% to 10% were seen once. Sequencing used CD8+ T cells sorted from PBMCs, obtained on the day of the yellow fever booster vaccination. These receptors all come from a man aged 18 to 29 who received the YFV17D yellow fever vaccine.

In its sample, this clonotype was seen a few times. The chain combines TRBV21-1 with TRBJ2-1; TRBD1 reflects the table's D call only, with no check against the DNA. TRBV21-1 has pseudogene status. The CDR3 loop spans 12 amino acids. This CDR3 reads CASKRAYNEQFF. In DNA, the CDR3 is TGTGCCAGCAAAAGGGCGTACAATGAGCAGTTCTTC.

This clonotype has a handful of counts. The chain links TRBV4-3 to TRBJ2-1; TRBD1 agrees at 9 bases. CDR1 and CDR2 (germline): LGHNA, YSLEER. CDR3 length equals 15 residues. J lost 8 bases, V lost 4 bases, and 9 bases had no gene match. CDR3 protein: CASSPTGGSTDEQFF. CDR3 in DNA: TGCGCCAGCAGCCCGACAGGGGGATCGACTGATGAGCAGTTCTTC.

V is TRBV15 and J is TRBJ2-1; maybe TRBD2 (6 bases). The CDR3 extends over 15 amino acids. V lost 7 bases to trimming and J lost 2 bases, with 15 bases between them. Germline CDR1 and CDR2: LNHNV and YYDKDF (reference sequence). CDR3 loop: CATTLWRETYNEQFF. Here the CDR3 DNA reads TGTGCCACCACTCTTTGGAGGGAGACCTACAATGAGCAGTTCTTC.

This clonotype was seen a handful of times. The rearrangement joins TRBV7-9 to TRBJ2-1, with D perhaps matching TRBD2 (5 bases). Germline V lookup: CDR1 SEHNR, CDR2 FQNEAQ (reference sequence). CDR3 length: 14 amino acids. V gave up 4 bases and J gave up 4 bases, with 11 bases separating them. CDR3: CASSSPGIYNEQFF. The CDR3 bases are TGTGCCAGCAGCTCTCCGGGGATTTACAATGAGCAGTTCTTC.

The chain employs TRBV4-1 and TRBJ2-1; 8 bases fit TRBD1. The V gene's germline CDR1 is MGHRA and CDR2 YSYEKL. V was clipped by 1 base and J by 1 base; unmatched bases: 6. The CDR3 totals 17 residues. The CDR3 region has the DNA TGCGCCAGCAGCCAAGGCCCACAGGGGGGATCCTACAATGAGCAGTTCTTC. Protein product: CASSQGPQGGSYNEQFF.

The chain combines TRBV7-9 with TRBJ1-6; D perhaps matches TRBD1 (5 bases). Germline assignment: CDR1 SEHNR and CDR2 FQNEAQ (reference sequence). V was trimmed by 5 bases and J by 7 bases, leaving 15 bases between them. The CDR3 extends over 15 amino acids. The DNA of the CDR3 is TGTGCCAGCAGCAAGACAGTCACCCTAAATTCACCCCTCCACTTT. This gives the protein CASSKTVTLNSPLHF.

This clonotype has only a few counts. The V call is TRBV6-6, the J call TRBJ2-3, with a weak D call TRBD1 (6 bases). V dropped 6 bases and J dropped 0 bases, with 10 bases sitting between them. Germline values: CDR1 MNHNY, CDR2 SVGAGI (reference sequence). The length of the CDR3 is 14 residues. The CDR3: CASRPGHSTDTQYF. CDR3 in DNA: TGTGCCAGCAGACCGGGACACAGCACAGATACGCAGTATTTT.

J is TRBJ2-2 and V is TRBV11-2; D perhaps matches TRBD1 (5 bases). The CDR3 is 12 residues long. The ends were cut back, 7 bases at V and 11 bases at J, with 14 bases in the middle. Germline loops: CDR1 SGHAT, CDR2 FQNNGV. In DNA form, the CDR3 reads TGTGCCAGCAAGCGTGTGCAGGGAGAGCTGTTTTTT. Protein product: CASKRVQGELFF.